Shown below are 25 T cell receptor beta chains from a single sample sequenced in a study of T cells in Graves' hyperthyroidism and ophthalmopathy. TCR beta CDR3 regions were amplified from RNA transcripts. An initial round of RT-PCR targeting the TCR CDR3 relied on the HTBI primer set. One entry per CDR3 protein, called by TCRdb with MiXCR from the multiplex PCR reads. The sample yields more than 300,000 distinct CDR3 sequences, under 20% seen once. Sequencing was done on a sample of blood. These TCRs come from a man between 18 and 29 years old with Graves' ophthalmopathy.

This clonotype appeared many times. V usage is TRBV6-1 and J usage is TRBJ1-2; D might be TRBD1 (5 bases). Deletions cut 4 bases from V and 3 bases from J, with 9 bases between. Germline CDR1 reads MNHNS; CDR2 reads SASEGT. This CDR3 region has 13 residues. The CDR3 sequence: CASSVGVDYGYTF. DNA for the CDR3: TGTGCCAGCAGTGTGGGGGTAGACTATGGCTACACCTTC.

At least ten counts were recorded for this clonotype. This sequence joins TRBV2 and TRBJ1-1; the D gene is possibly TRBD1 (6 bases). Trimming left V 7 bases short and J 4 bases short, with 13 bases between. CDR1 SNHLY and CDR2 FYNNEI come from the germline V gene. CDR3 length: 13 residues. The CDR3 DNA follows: TGTGCCAGCACCGGGGGGGGCGGCACTGAAGCTTTCTTT. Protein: CASTGGGGTEAFF.

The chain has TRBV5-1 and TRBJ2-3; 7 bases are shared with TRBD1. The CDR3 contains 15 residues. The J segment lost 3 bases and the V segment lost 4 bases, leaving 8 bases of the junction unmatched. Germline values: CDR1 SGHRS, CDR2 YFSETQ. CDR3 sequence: CASSRSGQRTDTQYF. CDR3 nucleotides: TGCGCCAGCAGCCGTTCGGGACAGAGAACAGATACGCAGTATTTT.

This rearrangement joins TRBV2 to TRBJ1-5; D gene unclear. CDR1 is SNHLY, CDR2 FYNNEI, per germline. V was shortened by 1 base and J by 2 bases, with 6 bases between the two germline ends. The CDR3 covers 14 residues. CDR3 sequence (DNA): TGTGCCAGCAGTGAAGGGGTTGGCAATCAGCCCCAGCATTTT. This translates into CASSEGVGNQPQHF.

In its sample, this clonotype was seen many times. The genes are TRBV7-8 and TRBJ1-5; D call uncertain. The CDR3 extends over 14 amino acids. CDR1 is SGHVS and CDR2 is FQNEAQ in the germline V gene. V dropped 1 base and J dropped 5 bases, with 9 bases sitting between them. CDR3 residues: CASSLGMPDQPQHF. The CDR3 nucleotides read TGTGCCAGCAGCTTAGGCATGCCGGATCAGCCCCAGCATTTT.

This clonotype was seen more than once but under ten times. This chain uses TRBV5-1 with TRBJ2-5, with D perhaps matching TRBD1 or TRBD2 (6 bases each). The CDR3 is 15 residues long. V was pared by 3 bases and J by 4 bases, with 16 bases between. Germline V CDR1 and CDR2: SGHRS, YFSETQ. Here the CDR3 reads CASSSEGGLGETQYF. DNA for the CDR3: TGCGCCAGCAGCTCGGAAGGGGGGTTGGGAGAGACCCAGTACTTC. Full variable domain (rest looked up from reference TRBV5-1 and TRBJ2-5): KAGVTQTPRYLIKTRGQQVTLSCSPISGHRSVSWYQQTPGQGLQFLFEYFSETQRNKGNFPGRFSGRQFSNSRSEMNVSTLELGDSALYLCASSSEGGLGETQYFGPGTRLLVL.

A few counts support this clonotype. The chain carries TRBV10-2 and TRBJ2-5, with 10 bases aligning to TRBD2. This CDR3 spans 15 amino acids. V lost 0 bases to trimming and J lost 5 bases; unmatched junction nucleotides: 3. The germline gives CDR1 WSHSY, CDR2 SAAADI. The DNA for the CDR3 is TGCGCCAGCAGTGAGTCCCTAGCGGGGGTGGAGACCCAGTACTTC. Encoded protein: CASSESLAGVETQYF.

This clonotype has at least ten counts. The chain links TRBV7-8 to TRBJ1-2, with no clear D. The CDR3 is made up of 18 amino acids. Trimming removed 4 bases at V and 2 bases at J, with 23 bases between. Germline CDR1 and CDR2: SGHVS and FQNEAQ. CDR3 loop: CASSYSLGGGGPNYGYTF. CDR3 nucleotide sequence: TGTGCCAGCAGCTACAGCCTAGGTGGAGGAGGACCAAACTATGGCTACACCTTC.

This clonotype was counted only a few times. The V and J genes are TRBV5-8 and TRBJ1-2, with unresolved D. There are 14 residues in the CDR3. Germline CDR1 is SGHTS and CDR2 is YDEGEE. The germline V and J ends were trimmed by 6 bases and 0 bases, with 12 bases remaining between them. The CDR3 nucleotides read TGTGCCAGCACCCCGGACCAAGCTAACTATGGCTACACCTTC. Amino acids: CASTPDQANYGYTF.

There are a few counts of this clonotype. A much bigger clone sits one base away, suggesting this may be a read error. The CDR3 nucleotides read TGTGCCAGCAGCTTAGGTTATCTGGCGTGGAACACTGAAGCTTTCTTT. It codes for CASSLGYLAWNTEAFF. The rearrangement links TRBV7-2 to TRBJ1-1; D is ambiguous. Germline CDR1 and CDR2: SGHTA and FQGNSA. Trimming pared 1 base from V and 1 base from J, leaving 13 bases between. CDR3 length: 16 amino acids.

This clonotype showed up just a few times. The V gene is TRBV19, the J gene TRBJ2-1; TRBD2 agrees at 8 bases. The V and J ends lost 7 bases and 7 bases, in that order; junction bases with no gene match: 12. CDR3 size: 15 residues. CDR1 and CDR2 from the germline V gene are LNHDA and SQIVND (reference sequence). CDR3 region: CASTREGVPKNEQFF. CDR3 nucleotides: TGTGCCAGTACCCGGGAGGGGGTCCCTAAAAATGAGCAGTTCTTC.

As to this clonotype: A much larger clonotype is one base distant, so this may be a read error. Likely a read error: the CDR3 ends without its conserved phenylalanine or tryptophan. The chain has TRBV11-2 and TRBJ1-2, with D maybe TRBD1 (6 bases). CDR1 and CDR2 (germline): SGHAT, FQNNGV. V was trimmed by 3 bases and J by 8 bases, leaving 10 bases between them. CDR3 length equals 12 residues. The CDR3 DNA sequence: TGTGCCAGCAGCTTGGACGGGGGCGGCTACACCCTC. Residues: CASSLDGGGYTL.

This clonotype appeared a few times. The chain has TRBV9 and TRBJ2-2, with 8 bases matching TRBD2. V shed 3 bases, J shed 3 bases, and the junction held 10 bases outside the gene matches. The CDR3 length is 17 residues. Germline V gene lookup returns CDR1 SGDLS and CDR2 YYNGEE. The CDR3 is CASSGSFGGADTGELFF. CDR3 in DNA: TGTGCCAGCAGCGGAAGTTTCGGGGGGGCAGACACCGGGGAGCTGTTTTTT. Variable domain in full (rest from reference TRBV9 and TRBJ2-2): DSGVTQTPKHLITATGQRVTLRCSPRSGDLSVYWYQQSLDQGLQFLIQYYNGEERAKGNILERFSAQQFPDLHSELNLSSLELGDSALYFCASSGSFGGADTGELFFGEGSRLTVL.

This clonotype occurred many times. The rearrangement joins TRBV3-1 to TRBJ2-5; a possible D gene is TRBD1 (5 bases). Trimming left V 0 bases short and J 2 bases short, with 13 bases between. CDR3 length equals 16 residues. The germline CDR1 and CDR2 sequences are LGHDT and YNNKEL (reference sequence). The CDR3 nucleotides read TGTGCCAGCAGCCAAGAAGTTTGGCAGGGACAAGAGACCCAGTACTTC. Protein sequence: CASSQEVWQGQETQYF.

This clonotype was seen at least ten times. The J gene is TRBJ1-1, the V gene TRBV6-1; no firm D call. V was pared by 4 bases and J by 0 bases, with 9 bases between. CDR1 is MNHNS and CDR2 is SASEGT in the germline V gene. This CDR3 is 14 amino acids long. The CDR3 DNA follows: TGTGCCAGCAGTGGGACCCTCTTGAACACTGAAGCTTTCTTT. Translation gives CASSGTLLNTEAFF.

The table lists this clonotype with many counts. The CDR3: CSASKGLAGYVPTDTQYF. The DNA of the CDR3 is TGCAGTGCTAGTAAGGGACTAGCGGGGTACGTCCCCACAGATACGCAGTATTTT. The gene calls are TRBV20-1 and TRBJ2-3; TRBD2 matches 13 bases. Germline V gene lookup returns CDR1 DFQATT and CDR2 SNEGSKA (reference sequence). The trim removed 3 bases at V and 2 bases at J, leaving 11 bases unmatched. There are 18 residues in the CDR3.

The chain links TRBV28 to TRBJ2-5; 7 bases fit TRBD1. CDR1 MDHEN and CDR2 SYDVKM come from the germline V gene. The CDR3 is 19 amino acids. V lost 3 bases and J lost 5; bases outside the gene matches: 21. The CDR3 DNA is TGTGCCAGCAGTTTTAAATATAGGGGGCGGATCCGCTGGTACGAGACCCAGTACTTC. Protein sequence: CASSFKYRGRIRWYETQYF.

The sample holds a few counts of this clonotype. The DNA of the CDR3 is TGCGCCAGCAGCTTGAGCGGGGAGCCCCAGCATTTT. Its translation is CASSLSGEPQHF. The V call is TRBV4-1, the J call TRBJ1-5, with D uncertain. The CDR3 sequence is 12 residues long. V dropped 5 bases and J dropped 8 bases, with 10 bases sitting between them. Germline CDR1 reads MGHRA; CDR2 reads YSYEKL.

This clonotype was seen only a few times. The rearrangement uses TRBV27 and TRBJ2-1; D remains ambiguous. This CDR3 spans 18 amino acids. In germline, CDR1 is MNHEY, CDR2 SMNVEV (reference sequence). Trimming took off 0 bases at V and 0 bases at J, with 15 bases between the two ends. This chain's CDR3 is CASSLSAVISGSYNEQFF. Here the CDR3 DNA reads TGTGCCAGCAGTTTATCGGCGGTGATATCGGGCTCCTACAATGAGCAGTTCTTC.

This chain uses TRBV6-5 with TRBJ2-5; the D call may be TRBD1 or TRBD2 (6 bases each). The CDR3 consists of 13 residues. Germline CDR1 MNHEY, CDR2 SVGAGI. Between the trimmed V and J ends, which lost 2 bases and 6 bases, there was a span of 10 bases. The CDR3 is CASSYGGLKTQYF. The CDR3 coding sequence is TGTGCCAGCAGTTACGGGGGGCTGAAGACCCAGTACTTC.

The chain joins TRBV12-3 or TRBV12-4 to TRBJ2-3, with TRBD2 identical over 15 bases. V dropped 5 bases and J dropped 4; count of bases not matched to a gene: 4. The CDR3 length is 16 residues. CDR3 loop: CASSTGLAGGPDTQYF. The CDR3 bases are TGTGCCAGCAGTACCGGACTAGCGGGGGGGCCAGATACGCAGTATTTT.

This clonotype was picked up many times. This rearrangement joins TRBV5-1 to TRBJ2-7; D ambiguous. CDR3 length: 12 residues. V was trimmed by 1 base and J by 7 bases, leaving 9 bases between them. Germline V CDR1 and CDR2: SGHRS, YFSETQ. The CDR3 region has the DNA TGCGCCAGCAGCTTGATCCAAGGGGAGCAGTACTTC. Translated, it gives CASSLIQGEQYF. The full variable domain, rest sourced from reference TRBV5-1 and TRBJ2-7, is KAGVTQTPRYLIKTRGQQVTLSCSPISGHRSVSWYQQTPGQGLQFLFEYFSETQRNKGNFPGRFSGRQFSNSRSEMNVSTLELGDSALYLCASSLIQGEQYFGPGTRLTVT.

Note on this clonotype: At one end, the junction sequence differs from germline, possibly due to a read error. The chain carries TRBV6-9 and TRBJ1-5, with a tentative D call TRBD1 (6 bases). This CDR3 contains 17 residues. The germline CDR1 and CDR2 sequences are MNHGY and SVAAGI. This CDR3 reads CASSDSSRTASNQPQHF. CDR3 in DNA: TGTGCCAGCAGTGATTCATCCAGGACAGCTTCCAATCAGCCCCAGCATTTT.

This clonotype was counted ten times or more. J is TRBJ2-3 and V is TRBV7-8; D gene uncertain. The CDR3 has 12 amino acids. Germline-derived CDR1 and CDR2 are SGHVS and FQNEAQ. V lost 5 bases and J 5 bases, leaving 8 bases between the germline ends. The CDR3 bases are TGTGCCAGCAGCCTAACGGTAGATACGCAGTATTTT. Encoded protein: CASSLTVDTQYF.

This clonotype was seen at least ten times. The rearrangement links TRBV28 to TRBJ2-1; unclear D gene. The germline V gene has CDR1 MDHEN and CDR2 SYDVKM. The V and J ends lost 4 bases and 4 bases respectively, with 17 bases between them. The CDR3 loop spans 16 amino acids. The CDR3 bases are TGTGCCAGCAGTTCGATCGACCGAAACCTTTACAATGAGCAGTTCTTC. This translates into CASSSIDRNLYNEQFF.